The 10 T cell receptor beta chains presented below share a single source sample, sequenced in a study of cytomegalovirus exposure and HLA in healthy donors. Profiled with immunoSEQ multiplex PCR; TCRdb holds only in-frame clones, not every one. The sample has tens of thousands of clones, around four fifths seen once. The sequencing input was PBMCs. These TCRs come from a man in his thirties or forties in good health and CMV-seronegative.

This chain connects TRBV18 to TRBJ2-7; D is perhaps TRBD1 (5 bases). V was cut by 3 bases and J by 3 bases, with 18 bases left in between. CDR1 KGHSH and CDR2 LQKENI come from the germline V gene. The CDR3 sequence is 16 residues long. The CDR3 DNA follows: TGTGCCAGCTCACCCTCAAGGGCCAGGGCGATCTACGAGCAGTACTTC. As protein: CASSPSRARAIYEQYF.

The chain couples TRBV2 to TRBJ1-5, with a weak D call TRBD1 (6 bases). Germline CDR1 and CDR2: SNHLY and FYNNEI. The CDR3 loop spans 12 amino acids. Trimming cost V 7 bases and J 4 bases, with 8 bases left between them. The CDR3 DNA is TGTGCCAGCAAAACAGGGAATCAGCCCCAGCATTTT. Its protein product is CASKTGNQPQHF.

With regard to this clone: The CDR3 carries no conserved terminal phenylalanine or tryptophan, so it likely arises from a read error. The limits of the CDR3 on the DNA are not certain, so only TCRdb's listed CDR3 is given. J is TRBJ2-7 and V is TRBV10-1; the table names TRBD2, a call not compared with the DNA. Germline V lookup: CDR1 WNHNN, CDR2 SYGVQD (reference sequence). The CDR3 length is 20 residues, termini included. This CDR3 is CASSEPLVRWCETSRIGGED.

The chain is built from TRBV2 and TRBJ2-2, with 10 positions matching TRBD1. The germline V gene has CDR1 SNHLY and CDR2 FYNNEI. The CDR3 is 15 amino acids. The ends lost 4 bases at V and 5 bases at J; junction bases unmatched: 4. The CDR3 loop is CASSGQGAGTGELFF. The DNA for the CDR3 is TGTGCCAGCAGTGGACAGGGGGCTGGGACCGGGGAGCTGTTTTTT.

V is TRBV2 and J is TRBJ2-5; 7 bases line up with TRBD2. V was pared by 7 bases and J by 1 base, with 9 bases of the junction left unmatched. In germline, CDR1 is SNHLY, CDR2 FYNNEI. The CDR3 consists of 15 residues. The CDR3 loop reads CASTIQTGGQETQYF. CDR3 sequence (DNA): TGTGCCAGCACCATCCAGACGGGGGGCCAAGAGACCCAGTACTTC.

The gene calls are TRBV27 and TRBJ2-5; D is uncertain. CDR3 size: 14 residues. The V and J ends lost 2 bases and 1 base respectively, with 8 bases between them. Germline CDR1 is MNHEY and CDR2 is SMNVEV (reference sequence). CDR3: CASSLKSVQETQYF. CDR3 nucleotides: TGTGCCAGCAGTTTAAAATCGGTCCAAGAGACCCAGTACTTC.

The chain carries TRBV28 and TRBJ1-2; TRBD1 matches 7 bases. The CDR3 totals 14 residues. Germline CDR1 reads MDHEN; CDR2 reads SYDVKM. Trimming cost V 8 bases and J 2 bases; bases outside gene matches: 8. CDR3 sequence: CASGKGAGNYGYTF. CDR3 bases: TGTGCCAGCGGAAAGGGGGCTGGAAACTATGGCTACACCTTC.

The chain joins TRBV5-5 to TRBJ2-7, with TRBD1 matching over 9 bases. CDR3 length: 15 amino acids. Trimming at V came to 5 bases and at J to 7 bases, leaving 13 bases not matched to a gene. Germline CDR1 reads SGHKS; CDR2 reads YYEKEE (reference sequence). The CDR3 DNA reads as TGTGCCAGCAGGCCCACCTCGACAGGGGGTTCTGAGCAGTACGTC. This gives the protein CASRPTSTGGSEQYV.

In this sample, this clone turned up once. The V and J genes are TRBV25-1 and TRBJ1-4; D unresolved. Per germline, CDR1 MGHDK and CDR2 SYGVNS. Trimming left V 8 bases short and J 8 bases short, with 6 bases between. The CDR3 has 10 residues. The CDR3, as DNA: TGTGCCAGCGAGAGCGAAAAACTGTTTTTT. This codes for CASESEKLFF. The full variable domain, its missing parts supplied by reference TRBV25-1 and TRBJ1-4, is EADIYQTPRYLVIGTGKKITLECSQTMGHDKMYWYQQDPGMELHLIHYSYGVNSTEKGDLSSESTVSRIRTEHFPLTLESARPSHTSQYLCASESEKLFFGSGTQLSVL.

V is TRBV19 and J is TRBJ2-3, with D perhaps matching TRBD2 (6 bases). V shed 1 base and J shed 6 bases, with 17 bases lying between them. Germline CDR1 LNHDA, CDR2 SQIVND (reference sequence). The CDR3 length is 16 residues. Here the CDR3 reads CASSIGGIAAGDTQYF. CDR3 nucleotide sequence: TGTGCCAGTAGTATAGGAGGTATAGCGGCGGGGGATACGCAGTATTTT.